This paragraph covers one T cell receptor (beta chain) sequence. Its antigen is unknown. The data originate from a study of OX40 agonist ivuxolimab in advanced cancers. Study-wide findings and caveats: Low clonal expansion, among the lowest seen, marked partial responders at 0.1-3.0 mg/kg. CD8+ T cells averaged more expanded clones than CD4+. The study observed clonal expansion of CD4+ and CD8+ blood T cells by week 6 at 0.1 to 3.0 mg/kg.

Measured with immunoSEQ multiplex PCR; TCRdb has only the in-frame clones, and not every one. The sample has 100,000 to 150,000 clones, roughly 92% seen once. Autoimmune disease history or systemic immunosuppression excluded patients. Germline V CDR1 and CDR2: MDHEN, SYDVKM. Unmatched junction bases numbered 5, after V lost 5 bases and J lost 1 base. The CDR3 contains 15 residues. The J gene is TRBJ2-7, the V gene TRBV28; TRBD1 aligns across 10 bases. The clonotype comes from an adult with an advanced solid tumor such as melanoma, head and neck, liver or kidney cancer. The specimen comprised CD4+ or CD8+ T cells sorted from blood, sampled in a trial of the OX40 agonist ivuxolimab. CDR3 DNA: TGTGCCAGCAGTCTACGGACAGGGGGTTCCTACGAGCAGTACTTC. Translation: CASSLRTGGSYEQYF.